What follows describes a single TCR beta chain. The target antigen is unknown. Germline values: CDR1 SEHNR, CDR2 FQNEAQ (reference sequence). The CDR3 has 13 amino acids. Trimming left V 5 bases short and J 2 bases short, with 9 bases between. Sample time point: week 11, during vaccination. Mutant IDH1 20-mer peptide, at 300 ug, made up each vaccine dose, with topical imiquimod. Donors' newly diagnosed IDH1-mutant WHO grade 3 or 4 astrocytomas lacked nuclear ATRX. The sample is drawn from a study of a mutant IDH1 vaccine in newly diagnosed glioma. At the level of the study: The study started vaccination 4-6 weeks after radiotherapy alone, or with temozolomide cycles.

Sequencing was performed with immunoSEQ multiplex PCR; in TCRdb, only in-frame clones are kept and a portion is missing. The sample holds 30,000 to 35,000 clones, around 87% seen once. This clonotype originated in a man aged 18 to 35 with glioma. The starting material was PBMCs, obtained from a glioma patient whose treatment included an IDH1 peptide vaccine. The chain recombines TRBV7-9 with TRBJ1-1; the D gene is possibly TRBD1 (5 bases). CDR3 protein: CASSMDTNTEAFF. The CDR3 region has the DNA TGTGCCAGCAGCATGGACACAAACACTGAAGCTTTCTTT.